This TCR beta chain is from a study of blood T cells in healthy people across ages. Isolated PBMCs totaled at least 6.5 million in each sample. Total RNA extraction produced at least 6 micrograms (per sample) for the study. Alongside a J-beta primer mix, a sample-barcoded 5' primer served in a second PCR lasting about 7 to 11 cycles. The template-switch adaptor was a 5' adaptor with 12 random nucleotides. It tagged each cDNA molecule. TCRdb itself ran the 5' RACE reads through MiXCR, one entry per CDR3 protein. The sample shows around 1,800,000 distinct CDR3 sequences, about 39% of them seen only once. The specimen was blood. The clonotype was recovered from a human donor in good health.

For the CDR3, the DNA is TGCGGCGCTTGGACTAGCGAGGGCCACGAGCAGTACTTC. It translates to CGAWTSEGHEQYF. The J gene is TRBJ2-7, the V gene TRBV29-1; the match to TRBD2 covers 9 bases. CDR3 length: 13 amino acids. The germline CDR1 and CDR2 sequences are SQVTM and ANQGSEA.